The source of this T cell receptor beta chain is a study of T cell responses to AZD1222 COVID-19 vaccine. Study-wide points: Among those given AZD1222, only five or six were seropositive at baseline.

Trimming cost V 6 bases and J 4 bases, with 9 bases left between them. The CDR3 contains 12 residues. The data were produced by immunoSEQ multiplex PCR, yet TCRdb's version contains in-frame clones alone and is incomplete. The repertoire consists of some 120,000 clones, with approximately 88% occurring once and the leading ten covering around 30%. As concerns this clone: Its antigen remains unknown.

The sequence was collected from an adult in good health. The material sequenced was peripheral blood, taken on day 0 of AZD1222 vaccination. V usage is TRBV12-3 or TRBV12-4 and J usage is TRBJ1-2, with no clear D. The CDR3 region is CASSPAGYGYTF. CDR3 bases: TGTGCCAGCAGCCCCGCCGGCTATGGCTACACCTTC.